These 19 T cell receptor beta chains were sequenced from one sample in a study of blood T cell repertoires in COVID-19. The data were produced by immunoSEQ multiplex PCR, yet TCRdb's version contains in-frame clones alone and is incomplete. The data show roughly 280,000 clones, about nine tenths seen once. The sequenced sample was PBMCs or T cells enriched from blood (not recorded which). The receptors shown here come from a woman aged 25-40 years with acute COVID-19.

Here the CDR3 DNA reads TGTGCCAGCAGTTTGGGAGGGAGGGATTACGAGCAGTACTTC. It encodes CASSLGGRDYEQYF. The J gene is TRBJ2-7, the V gene TRBV27; 7 bases line up with TRBD2. CDR1 and CDR2 (germline): MNHEY, SMNVEV (reference sequence). Trimming at V came to 3 bases and at J to 4 bases, leaving 6 bases not matched to a gene. The CDR3 contains 14 residues.

Regarding this clone: The junction departs from germline at one end; a sequencing error may be responsible. The chain carries TRBV11-3 and TRBJ2-1, with D possibly matching TRBD2 (5 bases). Germline V gene data show CDR1 as SGHNT and CDR2 as YENEEA. CDR3 length equals 17 residues. The CDR3 sequence: CASSIEPGFTHVGEQFF. The CDR3, as DNA: TGTGCCAGCAGCATAGAGCCGGGATTCACCCATGTGGGTGAGCAGTTCTTC.

The rearrangement uses TRBV5-4 and TRBJ2-3; 8 bases fit TRBD2. V was clipped by 3 bases and J by 3 bases; unmatched bases: 6. The CDR3 loop spans 15 amino acids. CDR1 is SGHNT and CDR2 is YYREEE in the germline V gene (reference sequence). CDR3 DNA sequence: TGTGCCAGCAGCTCATCTAGCGGGCAGACAGATACGCAGTATTTT. Protein product: CASSSSSGQTDTQYF.

This clone was seen a few times. This sequence joins TRBV19 and TRBJ2-7; 7 bases map to TRBD1. The CDR3 consists of 14 residues. The V gene end was trimmed by 5 bases and the J gene end by 0 bases; junction bases not matched to a gene: 4. Germline values: CDR1 LNHDA, CDR2 SQIVND (reference sequence). The CDR3 DNA sequence: TGTGCCAGTAGTGTGACAGGGAGCTCCTACGAGCAGTACTTC. Translated, it gives CASSVTGSSYEQYF.

V and J are TRBV19 and TRBJ1-1; weak D call: TRBD1 (6 bases). The CDR3 consists of 15 residues. The germline V gene has CDR1 LNHDA and CDR2 SQIVND (reference sequence). The V and J ends lost 4 bases and 3 bases respectively, with 15 bases between them. This CDR3 is CASSSERGADTEAFF. CDR3 in DNA: TGTGCCAGTAGTAGTGAGCGGGGGGCCGACACTGAAGCTTTCTTT.

This chain uses TRBV27 with TRBJ1-4; D may be TRBD1 (6 bases). Trimming shortened V by 6 bases and J by 8 bases, and 16 bases separated the two germline ends. The CDR3 totals 14 residues. From germline, CDR1 is MNHEY and CDR2 SMNVEV (reference sequence). Here the CDR3 reads CASRPAAGVEKLFF. CDR3 bases: TGTGCCAGCAGACCAGCGGCAGGGGTGGAAAAACTGTTTTTT.

The rearrangement links TRBV28 to TRBJ1-1; TRBD1 is a possible D gene (5 bases). Trimming stripped 5 bases from V and 1 base from J, with 8 bases between. Germline loops: CDR1 MDHEN, CDR2 SYDVKM. The CDR3 consists of 13 residues. CDR3 amino acids: CASSIQGNTEAFF. The CDR3 nucleotides are TGTGCCAGCAGTATCCAGGGGAACACTGAAGCTTTCTTT.

This clone was observed at least ten times. V usage is TRBV18 and J usage is TRBJ1-5; D is uncertain. V lost 2 bases to trimming and J lost 3 bases, with 8 bases between them. CDR1 is KGHSH, CDR2 LQKENI, per germline. The CDR3 spans 14 residues. The CDR3 sequence: CASSPYRDNQPQHF. In nucleotides, the CDR3 is TGTGCCAGCTCACCATACCGGGACAATCAGCCCCAGCATTTT.

The chain carries TRBV9 and TRBJ2-7; possible D gene TRBD2, 6 bases. This CDR3 region has 15 residues. Trimming took off 4 bases at V and 0 bases at J, with 14 bases between the two ends. Looked up from germline, CDR1 is SGDLS and CDR2 is YYNGEE. CDR3 residues: CASSYGTGDSYEQYF. DNA of the CDR3: TGTGCCAGCAGCTACGGGACGGGGGACTCCTACGAGCAGTACTTC.

The chain joins TRBV11-2 to TRBJ2-7; TRBD2 might be the D (6 bases). Trimming cost V 6 bases and J 2 bases, with 20 bases left between them. The CDR3 consists of 16 residues. Per germline, CDR1 SGHAT and CDR2 FQNNGV. The CDR3 region has the DNA TGTGCCAGCAGGTCTCCGGGACTTACAATTACCTACGAGCAGTACTTC. Translation gives CASRSPGLTITYEQYF.

CDR3 loop: CASSYLGGAGYNEQFF. In DNA form, the CDR3 reads TGTGCCAGCAGTTACTTGGGAGGCGCAGGTTACAATGAGCAGTTCTTC. This chain links TRBV6-5 with TRBJ2-1, with D possibly matching TRBD2 (6 bases). V was clipped by 1 base and J by 4 bases, with 14 bases between them. The V gene's germline CDR1 is MNHEY and CDR2 SVGAGI. CDR3 length: 16 amino acids.

The rearrangement uses TRBV24-1 and TRBJ2-7; D possibly corresponds to TRBD2 (6 bases). Germline V gene data show CDR1 as KGHDR and CDR2 as SFDVKD. CDR3 length: 15 residues. The V end was cut by 3 bases, the J end by 1 base, with 12 bases between. The CDR3 region is CATSDAREISYEQYF. The CDR3 coding sequence is TGTGCCACCAGTGATGCACGGGAGATTTCCTACGAGCAGTACTTC.

The chain combines TRBV20-1 with TRBJ1-6; 8 bases map to TRBD1. Looked up from germline, CDR1 is DFQATT and CDR2 is SNEGSKA (reference sequence). The junction had 8 bases not matched to a gene; V was cut back by 3 bases and J by 7 bases. The CDR3 contains 15 residues. In DNA form, the CDR3 reads TGCAGTGCTAGTTTGGCAGGGGGCCTAAATTCACCCCTCCACTTT. It translates to CSASLAGGLNSPLHF.

The J gene is TRBJ2-7, the V gene TRBV11-1, with a weak D call TRBD2 (5 bases). The CDR3 length is 15 residues. Looked up from germline, CDR1 is SGHAT and CDR2 is FQDESV (reference sequence). V was clipped by 6 bases and J by 6 bases, with 21 bases between them. CDR3: CASSATRYPLTEQYF. DNA for the CDR3: TGTGCCAGCAGTGCCACTAGGTACCCACTAACCGAGCAGTACTTC.

The rearrangement joins TRBV2 to TRBJ1-1, with D possibly TRBD1 on 6 matching bases. V lost 1 base to trimming and J lost 1 base, with 10 bases between them. The CDR3 runs to 15 residues. Looked up from germline, CDR1 is SNHLY and CDR2 is FYNNEI. This chain's CDR3 is CASSEVGRGNTEAFF. In DNA, the CDR3 is TGTGCCAGCAGTGAAGTGGGCAGGGGGAACACTGAAGCTTTCTTT. Full variable domain (outside the CDR3, taken from reference TRBV2 and TRBJ1-1): EPEVTQTPSHQVTQMGQEVILRCVPISNHLYFYWYRQILGQKVEFLVSFYNNEISEKSEIFDDQFSVERPDGSNFTLKIRSTKLEDSAMYFCASSEVGRGNTEAFFGQGTRLTVV.

CDR3 sequence: CASRSLGTGTPSGELFF. The CDR3 nucleotides are TGTGCCAGCCGTAGCTTAGGAACAGGAACCCCTTCCGGGGAGCTGTTTTTT. This chain connects TRBV5-4 to TRBJ2-2, with D maybe TRBD1 (5 bases). With 7 bases removed from V and 6 bases from J, the gap between germline ends came to 25 bases. The germline V gene has CDR1 SGHNT and CDR2 YYREEE (reference sequence). The CDR3 runs 17 residues.

This chain joins TRBV3-1 (or the pseudogene TRBV3-2) and TRBJ2-5; 7 nucleotides match TRBD1. The CDR3 contains 13 residues. CDR1 is LGHDT and CDR2 is YNNKEL in the germline V gene (reference sequence). Unmatched junction bases numbered 0, after V lost 0 bases and J lost 5 bases. CDR3: CASSQEGGETQYF. DNA for the CDR3: TGTGCCAGCAGCCAAGAAGGGGGCGAGACCCAGTACTTC.

The J gene is TRBJ1-2, the V gene TRBV29-1; 11 bases are a match to TRBD1. Germline CDR1 SQVTM, CDR2 ANQGSEA. V trimming: 3 bases; J trimming: 2 bases; junction bases outside the gene matches: 5. CDR3 length: 15 residues. CDR3 sequence reads: CSVDWGQGGNYGYTF. CDR3 DNA sequence: TGCAGCGTTGATTGGGGACAGGGGGGAAACTATGGCTACACCTTC.

The chain uses TRBV15 and TRBJ2-3; 8 nucleotides agree with TRBD1. This CDR3 contains 16 residues. The J segment lost 3 bases and the V segment lost 4 bases, leaving 9 bases of the junction unmatched. Germline V CDR1 and CDR2: LNHNV, YYDKDF (reference sequence). The CDR3, as DNA: TGTGCCACCAGCACCGCGGGACAGGTTCCGACAGATACGCAGTATTTT. The encoded protein is CATSTAGQVPTDTQYF.